One sample yielded the 30 T cell receptor beta chains listed below, sequenced in a study of blood T cell repertoires in COVID-19 (TCRdb year 2020). The method behind the library was the immunoSEQ multiplex PCR assay. This immuneACCESS table, as held by TCRdb, lists in-frame sequences with V and J called but not all clones. Of the missing ones, under half trace to an unresolved V gene in checked studies; the others have no known cause. The table for this sample lists 100,000 to 150,000 clones; more than 75% of them were counted only once. The top ten clonotypes cover less than 30% of the sample. Sequenced material: peripheral blood. The receptors come from a woman between 65 and 79 years old with acute or convalescent COVID-19.

This chain uses TRBV2 with TRBJ1-1; no definite D call. CDR3 length: 13 residues. The V gene's germline CDR1 is SNHLY and CDR2 FYNNEI. V shed 8 bases and J shed 1 base, with 11 bases lying between them. The CDR3 is CASLIQQNTEAFF. In DNA form, the CDR3 reads TGTGCCAGCCTCATACAGCAGAACACTGAAGCTTTCTTT.

Points on this clone: Within the sample, other DNA sequences also encode this same CDR3. This sequence joins TRBV7-9 and TRBJ1-6; 8 nucleotides match TRBD1. Germline V lookup: CDR1 SEHNR, CDR2 FQNEAQ (reference sequence). The ends lost 2 bases at V and 1 base at J; junction bases unmatched: 10. The CDR3 is 19 residues long. CDR3 in amino acids: CASSLIRETGVSYNSPLHF. Here the CDR3 DNA reads TGTGCCAGCAGCTTAATCCGAGAGACAGGGGTATCCTATAATTCACCCCTCCACTTT.

J is TRBJ1-2 and V is TRBV12-3 or TRBV12-4, with TRBD1 matching over 7 bases. Trimming removed 6 bases from V and 3 bases from J; junction bases left unmatched: 4. This CDR3 is built from 13 residues. The CDR3: CASSPDRDYGYTF. The DNA of the CDR3 is TGTGCCAGCAGCCCCGACAGGGACTATGGCTACACCTTC.

There are a few counts of this clone. This chain links TRBV3-1 (or the pseudogene TRBV3-2) with TRBJ1-5; D may be TRBD1 (5 bases). In germline, CDR1 is LGHDT, CDR2 YNNKEL (reference sequence). CDR3 length: 20 residues. V shed 0 bases and J shed 0 bases, with 21 bases lying between them. CDR3 coding DNA: TGTGCCAGCAGCCAAGATGGGAGATCTGCGGGGCCTTATAGCAATCAGCCCCAGCATTTT. This codes for CASSQDGRSAGPYSNQPQHF.

V and J are TRBV6-6 and TRBJ1-2; D gene uncertain. This CDR3 comprises 14 residues. The germline CDR1 and CDR2 sequences are MNHNY and SVGAGI (reference sequence). V gave up 2 bases and J gave up 6 bases, with 13 bases separating them. This CDR3 is CASSYRNGEDGYTF. In nucleotides, the CDR3 is TGTGCCAGCAGTTACCGAAATGGGGAGGATGGCTACACCTTC.

This chain connects TRBV30 to TRBJ1-5, with 9 nucleotides matching TRBD1. V dropped 5 bases and J dropped 6; count of bases not matched to a gene: 2. CDR3 size: 12 residues. Germline V gives CDR1 GTSNPN, CDR2 SVGIG (reference sequence). Written as DNA, the CDR3 is TGTGCCTGGGGACAGGGGCGTCAGCCCCAGCATTTT. This encodes CAWGQGRQPQHF.

This clone has just a few counts. J is TRBJ1-2 and V is TRBV5-1; 11 bases are shared with TRBD1. The CDR3 loop spans 14 amino acids. Germline V gene data show CDR1 as SGHRS and CDR2 as YFSETQ. Losses at the gene ends were 4 bases for V and 6 bases for J; bases not matched to a gene: 5. The chain's CDR3 is CASSHGQGADGYTF. The CDR3 nucleotides read TGCGCCAGCAGCCATGGACAGGGGGCTGATGGCTACACCTTC.

J is TRBJ1-5 and V is TRBV28; possibly TRBD1 for D (6 bases). Deletions cut 2 bases from V and 2 bases from J, with 13 bases between. Per the germline V gene, CDR1 is MDHEN and CDR2 is SYDVKM. This CDR3 has 16 residues. The CDR3 DNA is TGTGCCAGCAGTTTAACACAGGGTGAGGGCAATCAGCCCCAGCATTTT. Encoded protein: CASSLTQGEGNQPQHF.

The chain employs TRBV19 and TRBJ2-3, with 7 nucleotides matching TRBD1. After removal of 3 bases from V and 2 bases from J, the junction contained 14 bases not matched to a gene. This CDR3 has 18 residues. CDR1 LNHDA and CDR2 SQIVND come from the germline V gene (reference sequence). CDR3 in DNA: TGTGCCAGTAGTATGTTAGGTTCCGGACAGGTTTTCACAGATACGCAGTATTTT. Translating it yields CASSMLGSGQVFTDTQYF.

This clone was picked up one time. The V and J genes are TRBV24-1 and TRBJ2-1; D remains unclear. Germline CDR1 KGHDR, CDR2 SFDVKD. Trimming stripped 4 bases from V and 0 bases from J, with 6 bases between. The CDR3 has 14 residues. CDR3 region: CATSDSNSYNEQFF. As DNA, the CDR3 is TGTGCCACCAGTGACTCTAACTCCTACAATGAGCAGTTCTTC.

The genes are TRBV5-1 and TRBJ2-1, with TRBD1 matching 9 bases. Germline CDR1 and CDR2: SGHRS and YFSETQ. CDR3 length equals 14 residues. The V and J ends lost 4 bases and 6 bases, in that order; junction bases with no gene match: 5. CDR3 nucleotide sequence: TGCGCCAGCAGCATGGGACAGGGAAGCAATGAGCAGTTCTTC. Translating it yields CASSMGQGSNEQFF.

The chain has TRBV7-9 and TRBJ2-7; D might be TRBD1 (6 bases). The CDR3 contains 14 residues. From germline, CDR1 is SEHNR and CDR2 FQNEAQ (reference sequence). V was pared by 3 bases and J by 2 bases, with 11 bases between. CDR3 coding DNA: TGTGCCAGCAGCTTCCCCAGGGGTCCCTACGAGCAGTACTTC. It codes for CASSFPRGPYEQYF.

This clone showed up just once. The V and J genes are TRBV18 and TRBJ1-1; 10 positions agree with TRBD1. The V gene end was trimmed by 4 bases and the J gene end by 10 bases; junction bases not matched to a gene: 6. Germline V lookup: CDR1 KGHSH, CDR2 LQKENI. The CDR3 runs 13 residues. The CDR3: CASSLGQGYSAFF. The CDR3 bases are TGTGCCAGCTCACTGGGACAGGGGTACTCAGCTTTCTTT.

This clone was found a few times. The chain employs TRBV7-2 and TRBJ2-5, with TRBD2 matching over 9 bases. This CDR3 comprises 17 residues. V lost 1 base, J lost 5 bases, and 11 bases stayed unmatched. CDR1 and CDR2 (germline): SGHTA, FQGNSA. As DNA, the CDR3 is TGTGCCAGCAGCTTAGGCCGCGGGGGGGGGACTTCGGAGACCCAGTACTTC. Amino acids: CASSLGRGGGTSETQYF.

This rearrangement joins TRBV6-5 to TRBJ1-2; D not resolved. Trimming removed 2 bases from V and 4 bases from J, with 8 bases in between. Germline V gives CDR1 MNHEY, CDR2 SVGAGI. This CDR3 contains 13 residues. Here the CDR3 reads CASSYLSTYGYTF. CDR3 coding DNA: TGTGCCAGCAGTTACCTAAGCACCTATGGCTACACCTTC.

The chain combines TRBV2 with TRBJ2-7, with a possible D match to TRBD1 (6 bases). CDR1 SNHLY and CDR2 FYNNEI come from the germline V gene. Between the trimmed V and J ends, which lost 6 bases and 3 bases, there was a span of 9 bases. The CDR3 runs 12 residues. CDR3 residues: CASREQGYEQYF. CDR3 nucleotide sequence: TGTGCCAGCAGGGAACAGGGCTACGAGCAGTACTTC.

This clone showed up just once. The chain employs TRBV5-1 and TRBJ1-1, with 7 bases lining up with TRBD1. In germline, CDR1 is SGHRS, CDR2 YFSETQ. The ends lost 0 bases at V and 0 bases at J; junction bases unmatched: 2. The CDR3 has 15 residues. CDR3 sequence: CASSLGTGLNTEAFF. In DNA, the CDR3 is TGCGCCAGCAGCTTGGGGACAGGCCTGAACACTGAAGCTTTCTTT.

The chain carries TRBV28 and TRBJ2-1; 13 nucleotides align to TRBD2. The CDR3 extends over 15 amino acids. Germline V gene data show CDR1 as MDHEN and CDR2 as SYDVKM. The J segment lost 8 bases and the V segment lost 5 bases, leaving 6 bases of the junction unmatched. CDR3: CASSPGTSGAHEQFF. CDR3 in DNA: TGTGCCAGCAGTCCGGGGACTAGCGGGGCTCATGAGCAGTTCTTC.

The CDR3 DNA follows: TGCGCCAGCAGCCAAGAAGGGGACAGTTCCTACAATGAGCAGTTCTTC. This translates into CASSQEGDSSYNEQFF. This sequence joins TRBV4-1 and TRBJ2-1, with 7 nucleotides matching TRBD1. V dropped 0 bases and J dropped 1; count of bases not matched to a gene: 3. The CDR3 consists of 16 residues. Germline V CDR1 and CDR2: MGHRA, YSYEKL.

The genes are TRBV6-2 or TRBV6-3 and TRBJ1-4; 7 nucleotides line up with TRBD1. CDR1 is MNHEY and CDR2 is SVGEGT in the germline V gene. This CDR3 comprises 17 residues. Germline trimming cut 6 bases from V and 2 bases from J; bases unmatched to any gene: 12. This CDR3 reads CASSTPGQVVTNEKLFF. The CDR3 DNA is TGTGCCAGCAGCACACCCGGACAGGTAGTCACTAATGAAAAACTGTTTTTT.

V usage is TRBV5-5 and J usage is TRBJ1-1, with no clear D. Germline V gives CDR1 SGHKS, CDR2 YYEKEE (reference sequence). The V and J ends lost 3 bases and 3 bases respectively, with 12 bases between them. The CDR3 extends over 14 amino acids. The CDR3 loop reads CASSSRVDYTEAFF. The CDR3 DNA sequence: TGTGCCAGCAGCTCCCGGGTGGACTACACTGAAGCTTTCTTT.

The gene calls are TRBV6-5 and TRBJ1-1; 7 nucleotides agree with TRBD1. V trimming: 2 bases; J trimming: 6 bases; junction bases outside the gene matches: 12. The CDR3 contains 16 residues. Germline V CDR1 and CDR2: MNHEY, SVGAGI. The CDR3 loop reads CASSYQGQTGSAEAFF. The CDR3 nucleotides read TGTGCCAGCAGTTACCAAGGACAGACAGGGTCCGCTGAAGCTTTCTTT.

The V call is TRBV15, the J call TRBJ1-4, with 8 bases matching TRBD1. V shed 3 bases, J shed 4 bases, and the junction held 7 bases outside the gene matches. Per the germline V gene, CDR1 is LNHNV and CDR2 is YYDKDF (reference sequence). The CDR3 has 16 residues. CDR3 amino acids: CATSRETDRVNEKLFF. Here the CDR3 DNA reads TGTGCCACCAGCAGGGAAACGGACAGGGTTAATGAAAAACTGTTTTTT. The full variable domain, with the rest looked up from reference TRBV15 and TRBJ1-4, is DAMVIQNPRYQVTQFGKPVTLSCSQTLNHNVMYWYQQKSSQAPKLLFHYYDKDFNNEADTPDNFQSRRPNTSFCFLDIRSPGLGDTAMYLCATSRETDRVNEKLFFGSGTQLSVL.

This clone was observed a single time. V usage is TRBV29-1 and J usage is TRBJ1-2; a weak D match, TRBD1 (5 bases). Germline values: CDR1 SQVTM, CDR2 ANQGSEA. The CDR3 covers 12 residues. Trimming removed 4 bases at V and 7 bases at J, with 13 bases between. In nucleotides, the CDR3 is TGCAGCGTTGTAGGAGGGGCAGGTGGCTACACCTTC. It specifies CSVVGGAGGYTF.

The chain is built from TRBV29-1 and TRBJ1-4; D may be TRBD1 (6 bases). The germline CDR1 and CDR2 sequences are SQVTM and ANQGSEA. Trimming removed 6 bases at V and 7 bases at J, with 18 bases between. The CDR3 spans 14 residues. The DNA of the CDR3 is TGCAGCGTCGACAGGTCCGGGGCGGGTGAAAAACTGTTTTTT. Translated, it gives CSVDRSGAGEKLFF. Looking up the rest from reference TRBV29-1 and TRBJ1-4 gives the full variable domain: SAVISQKPSRDICQRGTSLTIQCQVDSQVTMMFWYRQQPGQSLTLIATANQGSEATYESGFVIDKFPISRPNLTFSTLTVSNMSPEDSSIYLCSVDRSGAGEKLFFGSGTQLSVL.

The CDR3 loop is CASSPRQGGEKLFF. For the CDR3, the DNA is TGTGCCAGCAGCCCCAGACAGGGGGGCGAAAAACTGTTTTTT. The chain recombines TRBV14 with TRBJ1-4; 9 nucleotides match TRBD1. This CDR3 contains 14 residues. Germline V gene sequence: CDR1 SGHDN, CDR2 FVKESK. Trimming at V came to 4 bases and at J to 8 bases, leaving 5 bases not matched to a gene.

This chain links TRBV19 with TRBJ2-7, with TRBD1 as a possible D gene (6 bases). The germline CDR1 and CDR2 sequences are LNHDA and SQIVND (reference sequence). The length of the CDR3 is 15 residues. V shed 4 bases and J shed 2 bases, with 15 bases lying between them. The DNA for the CDR3 is TGTGCCAGTAGTACGGGACAAGGGGCCCCCTACGAGCAGTACTTC. This translates into CASSTGQGAPYEQYF.

This clone was observed a single time. The chain carries TRBV5-1 and TRBJ1-4, with 7 bases lining up with TRBD1. This CDR3 has 15 amino acids. CDR1 and CDR2 (germline): SGHRS, YFSETQ. J gave up 5 bases and V 1 base, and 5 bases lay outside the gene matches. The CDR3 nucleotides are TGCGCCAGCAGCTTGTCAGGCAGGGGGAATGAAAAACTGTTTTTT. Its protein product is CASSLSGRGNEKLFF.

This clone was seen a single time. This sequence joins TRBV7-8 and TRBJ1-2; 12 nucleotides agree with TRBD1. The ends lost 5 bases at V and 2 bases at J; junction bases unmatched: 9. Germline V gene data show CDR1 as SGHVS and CDR2 as FQNEAQ. The CDR3 extends over 17 amino acids. For the CDR3, the DNA is TGTGCCAGCAGCGTTTATGCCGGGACAGGGGGCAACTATGGCTACACCTTC. Protein: CASSVYAGTGGNYGYTF. The full variable domain, its missing parts supplied by reference TRBV7-8 and TRBJ1-2, is GAGVSQSPRYKVAKRGQDVALRCDPISGHVSLFWYQQALGQGPEFLTYFQNEAQLDKSGLPSDRFFAERPEGSVSTLKIQRTQQEDSAVYLCASSVYAGTGGNYGYTFGSGTRLTVV.

The V gene is TRBV9, the J gene TRBJ1-1; 9 positions agree with TRBD1. Germline CDR1 and CDR2: SGDLS and YYNGEE. V shed 1 base, J shed 4 bases, and the junction held 5 bases outside the gene matches. The CDR3 consists of 15 residues. The CDR3 loop reads CASSVSGTGRTEAFF. The CDR3 nucleotides read TGTGCCAGCAGCGTATCAGGGACAGGGCGCACTGAAGCTTTCTTT.